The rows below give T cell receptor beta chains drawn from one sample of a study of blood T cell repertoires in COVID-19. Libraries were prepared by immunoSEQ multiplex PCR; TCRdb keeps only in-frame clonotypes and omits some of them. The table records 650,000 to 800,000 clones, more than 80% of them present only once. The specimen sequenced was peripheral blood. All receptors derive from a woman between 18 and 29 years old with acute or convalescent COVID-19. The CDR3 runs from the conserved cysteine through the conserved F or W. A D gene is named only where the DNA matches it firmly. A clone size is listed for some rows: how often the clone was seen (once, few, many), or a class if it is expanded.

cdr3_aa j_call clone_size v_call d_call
CASPGGYAEAFF TRBJ1-1 NA TRBV6-5 NA
CASSVEGGIGELFF TRBJ2-2 once TRBV9 NA
CASSLGADLNTEAFF TRBJ1-1 NA TRBV5-1 NA
CASSLESGDTIYF TRBJ1-3 NA TRBV5-4 NA
CAWMRGTALNTEAFF TRBJ1-1 NA TRBV30 TRBD1
CATSDRDRVNDGYTF TRBJ1-2 NA TRBV24-1 TRBD1
CASSLLNGGTGELFF TRBJ2-2 NA TRBV7-6 NA
CARPTGGLYGYTF TRBJ1-2 NA TRBV10-1 TRBD1
CASGRPQHF TRBJ1-5 NA TRBV28 NA
CSASSGLAYNEQFF TRBJ2-1 NA TRBV20-1 TRBD2
CASSQVGGDPYEQYF TRBJ2-7 NA TRBV3-1/TRBV3-2 TRBD2
CASSPGTASTDTQYF TRBJ2-3 once TRBV6-2/TRBV6-3 TRBD1